The next 28 T cell receptor beta chains were all read from a single sample in a study of blood T cell repertoires in COVID-19. Data came from immunoSEQ multiplex PCR; TCRdb stores just in-frame clones and leaves some out. The sample yields roughly 220,000 clones, roughly 85% seen once. Material: peripheral blood. The source of these receptors is a man aged 30-40 years who had recovered from COVID-19.

The chain has TRBV5-1 and TRBJ2-1; 11 nucleotides align to TRBD2. The CDR3 has 17 amino acids. V lost 3 bases to trimming and J lost 4 bases; unmatched junction nucleotides: 9. The germline V gene has CDR1 SGHRS and CDR2 YFSETQ. The DNA for the CDR3 is TGCGCCAGCAGCTCGCCTACTAGCGGGGGACCTTACAATGAGCAGTTCTTC. Translated: CASSSPTSGGPYNEQFF.

The chain couples TRBV18 to TRBJ1-1, with D perhaps matching TRBD1 (5 bases). Per the germline V gene, CDR1 is KGHSH and CDR2 is LQKENI. V gave up 5 bases and J gave up 6 bases, with 22 bases separating them. The CDR3 is 16 amino acids. CDR3 coding DNA: TGTGCCAGCTCATCGACTACGGAGGGGCATGTATCTGAAGCTTTCTTT. This codes for CASSSTTEGHVSEAFF.

V gene TRBV5-1 combines with J gene TRBJ2-5; 10 nucleotides match TRBD1. Germline V lookup: CDR1 SGHRS, CDR2 YFSETQ. Unmatched junction bases numbered 11, after V lost 4 bases and J lost 5 bases. This CDR3 contains 16 residues. CDR3 sequence (DNA): TGCGCCAGCAGCACGACGACCGGGGGACAGGGGGAGACCCAGTACTTC. Residues: CASSTTTGGQGETQYF.

The CDR3 DNA is TGTGCCAGCAGCCTGTACTGGACGGGGAGCAATCAGCCCCAGCATTTT. Protein product: CASSLYWTGSNQPQHF. The chain has TRBV5-6 and TRBJ1-5; D gene uncertain. V was pared by 4 bases and J by 1 base, with 15 bases between. The CDR3 is made up of 16 amino acids. Germline V lookup: CDR1 SGHDT, CDR2 YYEEEE.

The chain couples TRBV18 to TRBJ1-2; D is unresolved. V shed 2 bases and J shed 6 bases, with 10 bases lying between them. Germline assignment: CDR1 KGHSH and CDR2 LQKENI. The CDR3 consists of 13 residues. CDR3 sequence: CASSPGQNHGYTF. The CDR3 DNA follows: TGTGCCAGCTCACCAGGCCAGAATCATGGCTACACCTTC.

The J gene is TRBJ2-7, the V gene TRBV6-2 or TRBV6-3; 9 bases line up with TRBD2. V dropped 6 bases and J dropped 4; count of bases not matched to a gene: 10. Germline V gives CDR1 MNHEY, CDR2 SVGEGT. The CDR3 sequence is 15 residues long. CDR3 nucleotide sequence: TGTGCCAGCAGCCTTAGCGGGGGCACGATTTACGAGCAGTACTTC. Translating gives CASSLSGGTIYEQYF.

This rearrangement joins TRBV5-6 to TRBJ2-2; 8 nucleotides line up with TRBD1. V gave up 2 bases and J gave up 6 bases; unmatched junction bases: 6. Germline values: CDR1 SGHDT, CDR2 YYEEEE. The CDR3 loop spans 15 amino acids. This CDR3 is CASSLLQGASGELFF. In DNA, the CDR3 is TGTGCCAGCAGCTTATTGCAGGGGGCGTCCGGGGAGCTGTTTTTT.

The chain joins TRBV6-5 to TRBJ1-1; the D gene is possibly TRBD1 (5 bases). Trimming shortened V by 2 bases and J by 7 bases, and 17 bases separated the two germline ends. From germline, CDR1 is MNHEY and CDR2 SVGAGI. The CDR3 is made up of 15 amino acids. CDR3 region: CASSYRLGTGGEAFF. CDR3 sequence (DNA): TGTGCCAGCAGTTACCGCCTCGGGACGGGAGGTGAAGCTTTCTTT.

The chain joins TRBV5-8 to TRBJ2-3; TRBD2 agrees at 9 bases. V was clipped by 3 bases and J by 5 bases; unmatched bases: 7. This CDR3 is built from 15 residues. In germline, CDR1 is SGHTS, CDR2 YDEGEE. The CDR3 spells CASSSGLALGDTQYF. In DNA form, the CDR3 reads TGTGCCAGCAGCTCGGGACTAGCCCTGGGAGATACGCAGTATTTT.

This rearrangement joins TRBV6-5 to TRBJ1-2, with D possibly matching TRBD1 (5 bases). Trimming stripped 6 bases from V and 8 bases from J, with 22 bases between. The CDR3 extends over 15 amino acids. Germline-derived CDR1 and CDR2 are MNHEY and SVGAGI. The CDR3 DNA follows: TGTGCCAGCAGGCCCAGGGCAGGTGTTGCCCTGGGCTACACCTTC. It codes for CASRPRAGVALGYTF.

The V and J genes are TRBV11-2 and TRBJ1-2; 12 bases align to TRBD1. The CDR3 loop spans 18 amino acids. V lost 5 bases and J lost 4; bases outside the gene matches: 14. CDR1 SGHAT and CDR2 FQNNGV come from the germline V gene. CDR3 in amino acids: CASSRDRGLTRDVYGYTF. The CDR3 nucleotides read TGTGCCAGCAGCCGGGACAGGGGGCTTACTCGTGATGTCTATGGCTACACCTTC.

The chain is built from TRBV7-8 and TRBJ2-2; 7 bases align to TRBD1. The CDR3 consists of 16 residues. CDR1 SGHVS and CDR2 FQNEAQ come from the germline V gene. Trimming took 1 base from V and 4 from J; bases not matched to a gene: 6. The DNA for the CDR3 is TGTGCCAGCAGCTTAGTAAGGGGACAGACCACCGGGGAGCTGTTTTTT. Translated, it gives CASSLVRGQTTGELFF.

The chain employs TRBV19 and TRBJ1-2; no clear D. This CDR3 spans 16 amino acids. V lost 2 bases and J lost 7, with 20 bases in between. Germline V gives CDR1 LNHDA, CDR2 SQIVND (reference sequence). For the CDR3, the DNA is TGTGCCAGTAGTATAACCCCTCGCTTGGCGGTTAGTGGCTACACCTTC. This gives the protein CASSITPRLAVSGYTF.

The rearrangement links TRBV27 to TRBJ1-2; the D gene is possibly TRBD1 (5 bases). Deletions cut 3 bases from V and 7 bases from J, with 12 bases between. CDR1 is MNHEY and CDR2 is SMNVEV in the germline V gene (reference sequence). The CDR3 is 13 residues long. This CDR3 reads CASSLAGSSGYTF. The CDR3 nucleotides are TGTGCCAGCAGTTTGGCAGGGTCCAGTGGCTACACCTTC.

The gene calls are TRBV11-1 and TRBJ2-7, with D perhaps matching TRBD2 (5 bases). The V gene's germline CDR1 is SGHAT and CDR2 FQDESV (reference sequence). V lost 3 bases to trimming and J lost 2 bases, with 14 bases between them. This CDR3 has 15 residues. The CDR3 protein is CASSLGRSNPYEQYF. The CDR3 DNA reads TGTGCCAGCAGCTTGGGGAGATCGAACCCCTACGAGCAGTACTTC.

V usage is TRBV6-5 and J usage is TRBJ1-6; the match to TRBD1 covers 8 bases. Germline V gives CDR1 MNHEY, CDR2 SVGAGI. This CDR3 has 15 residues. The junction had 4 bases not matched to a gene; V was cut back by 4 bases and J by 5 bases. CDR3 sequence reads: CASSSWTGNNSPLHF. The CDR3 DNA follows: TGTGCCAGCAGTTCCTGGACAGGGAATAATTCACCCCTCCACTTT.

The J gene is TRBJ1-1, the V gene TRBV7-9; D call uncertain. The germline V gene encodes CDR1 SEHNR and CDR2 FQNEAQ (reference sequence). The CDR3 contains 14 residues. V dropped 3 bases and J dropped 4 bases, with 12 bases sitting between them. Here the CDR3 reads CASSFGSSLTEAFF. The CDR3, as DNA: TGTGCCAGCAGCTTCGGGTCCTCCCTCACTGAAGCTTTCTTT.

V usage is TRBV9 and J usage is TRBJ2-5; 8 nucleotides line up with TRBD2. J lost 5 bases, V lost 0 bases, and 6 bases had no gene match. The CDR3 totals 15 residues. Germline assignment: CDR1 SGDLS and CDR2 YYNGEE. CDR3 in amino acids: CASSVEGLVWETQYF. CDR3 coding DNA: TGTGCCAGCAGCGTAGAGGGACTAGTGTGGGAGACCCAGTACTTC.

The CDR3 nucleotides read TGCGCCAGCAGCCAAGATCGAGGAGGGGGCGTCTCTGGCTACACCTTC. It translates to CASSQDRGGGVSGYTF. The chain has TRBV4-3 and TRBJ1-2; 7 bases map to TRBD1. This CDR3 is built from 16 residues. From germline, CDR1 is LGHNA and CDR2 YSLEER. The V and J ends lost 0 bases and 7 bases, in that order; junction bases with no gene match: 11.

The chain has TRBV4-1 and TRBJ2-7; 7 bases match TRBD1. J was trimmed by 2 bases and V by 2 bases; bases with no gene match: 3. From germline, CDR1 is MGHRA and CDR2 YSYEKL. The CDR3 has 14 residues. The CDR3 spells CASSQPGTAYEQYF. The CDR3 DNA follows: TGCGCCAGCAGCCAACCCGGGACAGCCTACGAGCAGTACTTC.

The chain combines TRBV6-5 with TRBJ2-1; D possibly corresponds to TRBD2 (6 bases). CDR3 size: 15 residues. Between the trimmed V and J ends, which lost 2 bases and 10 bases, there was a span of 18 bases. Germline V gives CDR1 MNHEY, CDR2 SVGAGI. The CDR3 nucleotides read TGTGCCAGCAGTTACGCCCAAACGACTAGGAACGAGCAGTTCTTC. It is translated as CASSYAQTTRNEQFF.

This sequence joins TRBV21-1 and TRBJ1-2; the table gives TRBD1 as D, unverified against the DNA. TRBV21-1 is a pseudogene. The CDR3 is 15 residues long. In nucleotides, the CDR3 is TGTGCCAGCAGCAAACGGCCGACAGGGGACTATGGCTACACCTTC. It specifies CASSKRPTGDYGYTF.

The V and J genes are TRBV11-2 and TRBJ1-5; D is unresolved. V gave up 4 bases and J gave up 6 bases, with 16 bases separating them. The CDR3 is 15 amino acids. Looked up from germline, CDR1 is SGHAT and CDR2 is FQNNGV. CDR3 sequence (DNA): TGTGCCAGCAGCTCTACTCCAGGTTTTGGTCAGCCCCAGCATTTT. It encodes CASSSTPGFGQPQHF.

The chain couples TRBV14 to TRBJ1-1; perhaps TRBD1 as D (5 bases). In germline, CDR1 is SGHDN, CDR2 FVKESK. The CDR3 spans 13 residues. Trimming left V 5 bases short and J 4 bases short, with 11 bases between. CDR3: CASSAGQGTEAFF. DNA of the CDR3: TGTGCCAGCAGCGCAGGGCAGGGCACTGAAGCTTTCTTT.

V gene TRBV10-1 combines with J gene TRBJ1-2, with 9 nucleotides matching TRBD1. This CDR3 contains 16 residues. The germline CDR1 and CDR2 sequences are WNHNN and SYGVQD (reference sequence). Trimming cost V 6 bases and J 7 bases; bases outside gene matches: 15. CDR3 in DNA: TGCGCCAGCAGCCAAGACAGGGGGGCCTACGGGACTGGCTACACCTTC. Residues: CASSQDRGAYGTGYTF.

The chain combines TRBV5-4 with TRBJ1-2; D is unresolved. The CDR3 covers 11 residues. V lost 3 bases to trimming and J lost 6 bases, with 6 bases between them. Germline lookup yields CDR1 SGHNT and CDR2 YYREEE (reference sequence). The CDR3 sequence is CASSSSDGYTF. CDR3 DNA: TGTGCCAGCAGCTCGTCAGATGGCTACACCTTC.

J is TRBJ1-2 and V is TRBV15, with 7 bases aligning to TRBD1. Germline V gives CDR1 LNHNV, CDR2 YYDKDF (reference sequence). The CDR3 sequence is 13 residues long. Trimming took 2 bases from V and 6 from J; bases not matched to a gene: 3. The CDR3 DNA reads as TGTGCCACCAGCAGAATTACAGGGGATGGCTACACCTTC. Protein: CATSRITGDGYTF.

This sequence joins TRBV19 and TRBJ1-4, with a possible D match to TRBD1 (6 bases). From germline, CDR1 is LNHDA and CDR2 SQIVND (reference sequence). V lost 2 bases, J lost 7 bases, and 8 bases lay in between. There are 13 residues in the CDR3. In nucleotides, the CDR3 is TGTGCCAGTAGTATACAACAGGGTGAAAAACTGTTTTTT. Its protein product is CASSIQQGEKLFF.